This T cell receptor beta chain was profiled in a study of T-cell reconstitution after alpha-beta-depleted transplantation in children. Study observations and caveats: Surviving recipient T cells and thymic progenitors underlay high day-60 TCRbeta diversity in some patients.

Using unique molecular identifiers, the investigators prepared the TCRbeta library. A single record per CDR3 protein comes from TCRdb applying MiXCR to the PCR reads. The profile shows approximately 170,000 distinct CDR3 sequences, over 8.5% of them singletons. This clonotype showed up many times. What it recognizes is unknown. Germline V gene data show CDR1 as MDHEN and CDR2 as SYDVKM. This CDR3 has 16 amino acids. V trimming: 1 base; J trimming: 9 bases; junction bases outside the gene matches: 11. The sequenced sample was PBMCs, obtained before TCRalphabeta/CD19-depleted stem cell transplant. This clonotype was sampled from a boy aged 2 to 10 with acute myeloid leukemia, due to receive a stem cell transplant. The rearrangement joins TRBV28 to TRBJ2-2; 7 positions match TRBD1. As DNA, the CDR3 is TGTGCCAGCAGTTTATCCGGGACAGATATAACCCGGGAGCTGTTTTTT. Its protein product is CASSLSGTDITRELFF.